This T cell receptor beta chain came from a study of CD8 T cells in Susac syndrome. The V gene's germline CDR1 is LGHDT and CDR2 YNNKEL (reference sequence). This CDR3 comprises 14 residues. After removal of 4 bases from V and 7 bases from J, the junction contained 7 bases not matched to a gene. Reverse transcription of 0.5 to 1 ug RNA was performed with random hexamers. Using its own MiXCR run on the immunoSEQ multiplex PCR reads, TCRdb lists one record per CDR3 protein. Of more than 200,000 distinct CDR3 sequences in the sample, around 93% were seen once. Fulfillment of recently defined diagnostic criteria for definite or probable disease was shown by the patients with Susac syndrome.

V usage is TRBV3-1 and J usage is TRBJ2-1; 7 nucleotides match TRBD2. The sequence was obtained from a human donor with Susac syndrome. The sequenced sample was CD4+ T cells from PBMCs. The DNA for the CDR3 is TGTGCCAGCAGCCTCAGCGGGGCCTGGAATGAGCAGTTCTTC. Its protein is CASSLSGAWNEQFF.